A selection of T cell receptor beta chains follows, all from one sample in a study of human thymus T cells. Repertoires were generated with immunoSEQ multiplex PCR, while TCRdb's copy carries only in-frame clones and drops some. The sample records roughly 120,000 clones, around 95% being singletons. Specimen: thymus tissue. All receptors come from a boy younger than two with a congenital heart defect but otherwise immunologically healthy. CDR3s include the opening cysteine and the closing phenylalanine or tryptophan. The D gene is left open where the match is weak. Clone size is not always given. Where it is, it says once, few, many or a class for expanded clones.

d_call | j_call | clone_size | v_call | cdr3_aa | cdr3_nt
. | TRBJ1-1 | . | TRBV5-1 | CASSLVGPIKMNTEAFF | TGCGCCAGCAGCTTGGTGGGGCCAATTAAAATGAACACTGAAGCTTTCTTT
. | TRBJ2-3 | . | TRBV30 | CAWSLTRVWGHTQYF | TGTGCCTGGAGTTTGACTCGCGTTTGGGGCCATACGCAGTATTTT
. | TRBJ2-7 | few | TRBV2 | CASREYHEQYF | TGTGCCAGCAGGGAATACCACGAGCAGTACTTC
. | TRBJ1-1 | . | TRBV11-3 | CASSLGGLPNTEAFF | TGTGCCAGCAGCTTGGGGGGACTGCCGAACACTGAAGCTTTCTTT
TRBD2 | TRBJ2-1 | . | TRBV5-4 | CASTTSGGGGLYEQFF | TGTGCCAGCACCACCTCTGGCGGGGGGGGCCTCTATGAGCAGTTCTTC
. | TRBJ2-7 | . | TRBV6-5 | CASSYRPYYEQYF | TGTGCCAGCAGTTACCGTCCTTACTACGAGCAGTACTTC
TRBD1 | TRBJ2-5 | . | TRBV28 | CASRTGTGIDLAANSPRETQYF | TGTGCCAGCAGGACCGGGACAGGGATAGATCTAGCGGCCAACTCCCCGAGGGAGACCCAGTACTTC
. | TRBJ2-4 | once | TRBV4-3 | CASSQGNWAGLAKNIQYF | TGCGCCAGCAGCCAAGGGAATTGGGCTGGTCTCGCCAAAAACATTCAGTACTTC
. | TRBJ1-1 | . | TRBV25-1 | CASSESGGAFF | TGTGCCAGCAGTGAGAGCGGGGGGGCTTTCTTT
TRBD1 | TRBJ2-7 | few | TRBV30 | CAWSRRTGNEQYF | TGTGCCTGGAGTCGGAGGACAGGGAACGAGCAGTACTTC
. | TRBJ2-1 | . | TRBV5-4 | CASSLDLPGRGQFF | TGTGCCAGCAGCTTGGACCTCCCGGGACGGGGGCAGTTCTTC
TRBD1 | TRBJ1-4 | . | TRBV28 | CASSPTQGRSTNEKLFF | TGTGCCAGCAGTCCTACACAGGGGAGGTCAACTAATGAAAAACTGTTTTTT
TRBD1 | TRBJ2-7 | . | TRBV5-6 | CASSFGTGLDEQYF | TGTGCCAGCAGCTTCGGGACAGGGCTAGACGAGCAGTACTTC
TRBD1 | TRBJ1-1 | . | TRBV18 | CASSPGTGGTEAFF | TGTGCCAGCTCACCCGGGACAGGGGGCACTGAAGCTTTCTTT
. | TRBJ2-6 | . | TRBV4-3 | CASSQDWASGANVLTF | TGCGCCAGCAGCCAAGATTGGGCCTCTGGGGCCAACGTCCTGACTTTC
TRBD2 | TRBJ2-2 | . | TRBV11-2 | CASSLGLAGGLLVDGELFF | TGTGCCAGCAGCTTAGGACTAGCGGGGGGCCTTCTAGTGGACGGGGAGCTGTTTTTT
. | TRBJ1-5 | . | TRBV5-3 | CARSCISEPQHF | TGTGCCAGAAGCTGTATCAGTGAGCCCCAGCATTTT
TRBD1 | TRBJ2-2 | . | TRBV28 | CASSSARGHTGELFF | TGTGCCAGCAGTTCTGCCAGGGGGCACACCGGGGAGCTGTTTTTT
. | TRBJ2-7 | . | TRBV29-1 | CSVVIRQGDYEQYF | TGCAGCGTTGTTATCCGGCAGGGCGACTACGAGCAGTACTTC
. | TRBJ1-5 | once | TRBV28 | CASSLNVQGKPQHF | TGTGCCAGCAGTTTGAACGTCCAAGGGAAGCCCCAGCATTTT
. | TRBJ2-1 | . | TRBV5-6 | CASHHQTDNEQFF | TGTGCCAGCCATCACCAGACTGACAATGAGCAGTTCTTC
. | TRBJ2-1 | . | TRBV27 | CASSPTSGPWTNEQFF | TGTGCCAGCAGTCCCACCTCCGGGCCGTGGACCAATGAGCAGTTCTTC
. | TRBJ1-6 | . | TRBV7-9 | CASSAKNSPLHF | TGTGCCAGCAGTGCCAAGAATTCACCCCTCCACTTT
. | TRBJ2-1 | . | TRBV7-2 | CASSLVGNEQFF | TGTGCCAGCAGCTTAGTCGGCAATGAGCAGTTCTTC
. | TRBJ2-3 | . | TRBV7-3 | CASSLAGLITDTQYF | TGTGCCAGCAGCTTAGCGGGGTTGATCACAGATACGCAGTATTTT
TRBD1 | TRBJ2-7 | . | TRBV7-9 | CASSSSGTGEYF | TGTGCCAGCAGCAGTTCCGGGACAGGGGAGTACTTC
. | TRBJ2-3 | . | TRBV12-5 | CASGLVIWHTDTQYF | TGTGCTAGTGGTTTGGTAATTTGGCACACAGATACGCAGTATTTT
. | TRBJ1-6 | . | TRBV4-3 | CASSGRRLPNNSPLHF | TGCGCCAGCAGCGGAAGACGCTTACCCAATAATTCACCCCTCCACTTT
TRBD1 | TRBJ1-2 | . | TRBV6-1 | CASSAHWDRVVNYGYTF | TGTGCCAGCAGTGCCCACTGGGACAGGGTGGTCAACTATGGCTACACCTTC
. | TRBJ1-1 | few | TRBV20-1 | CSQQENTEAFF | TGCAGTCAGCAGGAGAACACTGAAGCTTTCTTT
TRBD2 | TRBJ2-2 | . | TRBV4-3 | CASSHPRLGSGENTNTGELFF | TGCGCCAGCAGCCATCCCCGCCTTGGTAGCGGGGAAAATACGAACACCGGGGAGCTGTTTTTT
. | TRBJ2-1 | once | TRBV18 | CASSIGGLESYNEQFF | TGTGCCAGCTCCATTGGCGGGTTAGAATCCTACAATGAGCAGTTCTTC
. | TRBJ1-2 | . | TRBV5-6 | CASSLAGGSRKRGYTF | TGTGCCAGCAGCTTGGCCGGGGGCTCCCGTAAGCGCGGCTACACCTTC
. | TRBJ1-2 | . | TRBV29-1 | CSVGCGHGYTF | TGCAGCGTGGGGTGTGGGCATGGCTACACCTTC
TRBD1 | TRBJ1-1 | . | TRBV11-1 | CASSLAHNRDSNTEAFF | TGTGCCAGCAGCTTAGCCCACAATCGGGACAGCAACACTGAAGCTTTCTTT
TRBD2 | TRBJ2-3 | . | TRBV7-2 | CASSPGSWRGGTDTQYF | TGTGCCAGCAGCCCCGGTAGTTGGCGGGGGGGAACAGATACGCAGTATTTT
. | TRBJ2-3 | . | TRBV11-2 | CASSLVPLGGGLVTDTQYF | TGTGCCAGCAGCTTAGTTCCCCTTGGGGGGGGGCTAGTGACAGATACGCAGTATTTT
. | TRBJ1-1 | . | TRBV27 | CASSFGSGKTEAFF | TGTGCCAGCAGTTTCGGCAGTGGGAAAACTGAAGCTTTCTTT
TRBD2 | TRBJ2-3 | . | TRBV27 | CASSTLAGNTDTQYF | TGTGCCAGCAGTACTCTAGCGGGGAACACAGATACGCAGTATTTT
TRBD1 | TRBJ1-5 | . | TRBV6-1 | CASRDGQGSNQPQHF | TGTGCCAGCAGGGATGGACAGGGGAGCAATCAGCCCCAGCATTTT
TRBD2 | TRBJ2-7 | . | TRBV6-1 | CASSENPAGVSYEQYF | TGTGCCAGCAGTGAAAATCCAGCGGGGGTCTCCTACGAGCAGTACTTC
TRBD1 | TRBJ2-5 | . | TRBV5-1 | CASSLVTGGGQETQYF | TGCGCCAGCAGCTTGGTGACAGGGGGAGGTCAAGAGACCCAGTACTTC
TRBD2 | TRBJ2-5 | . | TRBV6-5 | CASSYRLAGEETQYF | TGTGCCAGCAGTTACCGACTAGCGGGGGAAGAGACCCAGTACTTC
. | TRBJ2-2 | . | TRBV12-5 | CASGLDRGSNTGELFF | TGTGCTAGTGGTTTGGATAGGGGATCGAACACCGGGGAGCTGTTTTTT
TRBD1 | TRBJ1-2 | . | TRBV5-4 | CASGSTTGTGDYGYTF | TGTGCCAGCGGGTCCACCACCGGGACAGGGGACTATGGCTACACCTTC
. | TRBJ1-5 | . | TRBV14 | CASSRQTRNQPQHF | TGTGCCAGCAGCCGACAGACCCGCAATCAGCCCCAGCATTTT
. | TRBJ1-6 | once | TRBV5-6 | CASSCGRPHSYNSPLHF | TGTGCCAGCAGCTGCGGACGGCCCCACTCCTATAATTCACCCCTCCACTTT
. | TRBJ2-3 | . | TRBV11-2 | CASSIRAASPRTDTQYF | TGTGCCAGCAGCATTCGGGCAGCAAGTCCCCGCACAGATACGCAGTATTTT
. | TRBJ2-5 | . | TRBV11-2 | CASSLTLARKQETQYF | TGTGCCAGCAGCTTAACGCTAGCGAGAAAACAAGAGACCCAGTACTTC
TRBD1 | TRBJ1-2 | . | TRBV4-2 | CASSQAEQGEDYGYTF | TGTGCCAGCAGCCAGGCCGAACAGGGGGAGGACTATGGCTACACCTTC
. | TRBJ1-2 | once | TRBV6-5 | CASRVAPNYGYTF | TGTGCCAGCAGGGTTGCACCTAACTATGGCTACACCTTC
. | TRBJ1-2 | . | TRBV7-2 | CASSLDLKGRTNYGYTF | TGTGCCAGCAGCCTAGATCTGAAGGGCAGAACTAACTATGGCTACACCTTC
TRBD1 | TRBJ1-1 | . | TRBV28 | CASSLTSQGARDTEAFF | TGTGCCAGCAGTCTCACCTCGCAGGGGGCAAGGGACACTGAAGCTTTCTTT
. | TRBJ2-5 | . | TRBV11-2 | CASSSYDRQETQYF | TGTGCCAGCAGCTCCTATGACAGACAAGAGACCCAGTACTTC
TRBD1 | TRBJ1-6 | few | TRBV28 | CASSSGTVDSPLHF | TGTGCCAGCAGTTCCGGGACAGTCGATTCACCCCTCCACTTT
. | TRBJ2-1 | . | TRBV5-5 | CASSPGVYNEQFF | TGTGCCAGCAGCCCCGGGGTCTACAATGAGCAGTTCTTC
. | TRBJ1-2 | . | TRBV7-2 | CASSLLSNYGYTF | TGTGCCAGCAGTTTACTTTCTAACTATGGCTACACCTTC
. | TRBJ2-5 | once | TRBV5-6 | CASSLLETQYF | TGTGCCAGCAGCTTACTCGAGACCCAGTACTTC
. | TRBJ2-7 | . | TRBV15 | CATRDQGRDEQYF | TGTGCCACCAGAGACCAGGGGCGGGACGAGCAGTACTTC